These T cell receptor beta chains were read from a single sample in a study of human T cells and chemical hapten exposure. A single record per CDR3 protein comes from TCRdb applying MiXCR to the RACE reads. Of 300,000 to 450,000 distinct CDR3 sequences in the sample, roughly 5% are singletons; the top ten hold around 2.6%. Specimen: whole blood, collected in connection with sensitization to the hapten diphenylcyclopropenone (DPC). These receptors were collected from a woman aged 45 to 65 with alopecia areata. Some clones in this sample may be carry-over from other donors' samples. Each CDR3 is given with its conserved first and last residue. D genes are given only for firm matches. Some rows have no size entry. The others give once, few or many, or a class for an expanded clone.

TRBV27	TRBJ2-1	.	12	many	TGTGCCAGCAGTTCGCTTGCCAATGAGCAGTTCTTC	CASSSLANEQFF
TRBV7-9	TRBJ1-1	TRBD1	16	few	TGTGCCAGCAGCGCCGGGACAGGGGGGATCGGAGCTGAAGCTTTCTTT	CASSAGTGGIGAEAFF
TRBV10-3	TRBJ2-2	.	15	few	TGTGCCATCAAGTCAGGAGTCGCGAACACCGGGGAGCTGTTTTTT	CAIKSGVANTGELFF
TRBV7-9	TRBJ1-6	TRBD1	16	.	TGTGCCAGCAGCTTGGGGACAGGGGGAGATAATTCACCCCTCCACTTT	CASSLGTGGDNSPLHF
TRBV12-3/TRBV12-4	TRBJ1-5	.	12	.	TGTGCCAGCAGGGGGGCCGCTCAGCCCCAGCATTTT	CASRGAAQPQHF
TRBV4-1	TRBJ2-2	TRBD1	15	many	TGCGCCAGCAGCCCTCAGGGGGCTGGTACCGGGGAGCTGTTTTTT	CASSPQGAGTGELFF
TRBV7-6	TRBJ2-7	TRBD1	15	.	TGTGCCAGCAGGGATGTAGGGACAGGGCGCTACGAGCAGTACTTC	CASRDVGTGRYEQYF
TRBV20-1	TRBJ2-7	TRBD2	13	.	TGCAGTGGGTTAGCGGGAGGCCCCTACGAGCAGTACTTC	CSGLAGGPYEQYF
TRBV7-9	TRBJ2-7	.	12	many	TGTGCCAGCTCCCGCAAGGACTACGAGCAGTACTTC	CASSRKDYEQYF
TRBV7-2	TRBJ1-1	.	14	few	TGTGCCAGCAGCTGGGGAGGCAGGGCGGCTGAAGCTTTCTTT	CASSWGGRAAEAFF
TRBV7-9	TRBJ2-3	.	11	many	TGTGCCAGCCTAGGCACAGATACGCAGTATTTT	CASLGTDTQYF
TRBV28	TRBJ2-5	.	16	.	TGTGCCAGCAGTTTCTCTCAGGGAAAAATCCAAGAGACCCAGTACTTC	CASSFSQGKIQETQYF
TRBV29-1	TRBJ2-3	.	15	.	TGCAGCGTTGAAGATGCAGGGGATCGCACAGATACGCAGTATTTT	CSVEDAGDRTDTQYF
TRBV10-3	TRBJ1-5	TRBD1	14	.	TGTGCCATCAGTACAGGGGTTGGCAATCAGCCCCAGCATTTT	CAISTGVGNQPQHF
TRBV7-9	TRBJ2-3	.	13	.	TGTGCCAGCAGCTTAGCCCAGCGGTATACGCAGTATTTT	CASSLAQRYTQYF
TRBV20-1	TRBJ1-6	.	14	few	TGCAGTGCTTTTCCGGGACGGTATAATTCACCCCTCCACTTT	CSAFPGRYNSPLHF
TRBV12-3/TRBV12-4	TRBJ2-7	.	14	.	TGTGCCAGCAAACCGGGACACCAGTCCTACGAGCAGTACTTC	CASKPGHQSYEQYF
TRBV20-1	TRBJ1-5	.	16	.	TGCAGTGCGAGTACCGGGACACAATATAGCAATCAGCCCCAGCATTTT	CSASTGTQYSNQPQHF
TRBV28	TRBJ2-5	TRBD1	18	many	TGTGCCAGCAGCTCCCGGGGCGGACAGGGAATGACACAAGAGACCCAGTACTTC	CASSSRGGQGMTQETQYF
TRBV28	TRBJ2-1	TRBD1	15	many	TGTGCCAGCAGTAAGCGCGCCGGGACAGGCAATGAGCAGTTCTTC	CASSKRAGTGNEQFF
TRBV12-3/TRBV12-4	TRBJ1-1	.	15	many	TGTGCCAGCAGTTTAGAGGACCTTTCGAACACTGAAGCTTTCTTT	CASSLEDLSNTEAFF
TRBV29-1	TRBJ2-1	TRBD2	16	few	TGCAGCGTTGAGGGACTAGCGGACTTATCCTACAATGAGCAGTTCTTC	CSVEGLADLSYNEQFF
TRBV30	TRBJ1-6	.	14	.	TGTGCCTGGAGTGTACAGGGAAGGAATTCACCCCTCCACTTT	CAWSVQGRNSPLHF
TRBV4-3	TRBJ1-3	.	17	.	TGCGCCAGCAGCCAAGATGAGGGGTCGGGCTCTGGAAACACCATATATTTT	CASSQDEGSGSGNTIYF